Sequencing of this T cell receptor (beta chain) was carried out in a study of a mutant IDH1 vaccine in newly diagnosed glioma. Time point described: baseline, week 1 (first vaccination visit). Treatment in this sample: pre-vaccination baseline after standard-of-care therapy. Trimming at V came to 4 bases and at J to 7 bases, leaving 7 bases not matched to a gene. CDR1 and CDR2 (germline): SGHRS, YFSETQ. The CDR3 covers 15 residues. Assay: immunoSEQ multiplex PCR; the TCRdb copy retains only in-frame clones and omits some. The repertoire holds about 34,000 clones, with over 60% as singletons. Sequences were derived from peripheral blood mononuclear cells (PBMCs), sampled from a glioma patient treated with radiotherapy, temozolomide or both. V usage is TRBV5-1 and J usage is TRBJ2-2, with 10 nucleotides matching TRBD2. This clonotype was obtained from a man in his forties or fifties with glioma. Some clones in this sample may be carry-over from other donors' samples. CDR3 sequence reads: CASSDPAGGVGELFF. Here the CDR3 DNA reads TGCGCCAGCAGCGACCCAGCGGGAGGGGTCGGGGAGCTGTTTTTT.